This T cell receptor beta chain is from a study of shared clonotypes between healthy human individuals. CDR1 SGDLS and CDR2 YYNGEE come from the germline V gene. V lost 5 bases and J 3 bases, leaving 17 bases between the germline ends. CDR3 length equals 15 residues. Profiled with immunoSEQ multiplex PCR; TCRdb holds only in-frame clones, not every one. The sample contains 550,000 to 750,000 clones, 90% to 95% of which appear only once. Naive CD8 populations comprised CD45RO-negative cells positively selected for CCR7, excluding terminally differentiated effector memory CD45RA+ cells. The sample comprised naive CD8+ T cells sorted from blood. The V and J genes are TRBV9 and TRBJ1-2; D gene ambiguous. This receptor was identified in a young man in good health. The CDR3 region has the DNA TGTGCCAGCAGTGCATCGGGGATATTCGACTATGGCTACACCTTC. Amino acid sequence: CASSASGIFDYGYTF.